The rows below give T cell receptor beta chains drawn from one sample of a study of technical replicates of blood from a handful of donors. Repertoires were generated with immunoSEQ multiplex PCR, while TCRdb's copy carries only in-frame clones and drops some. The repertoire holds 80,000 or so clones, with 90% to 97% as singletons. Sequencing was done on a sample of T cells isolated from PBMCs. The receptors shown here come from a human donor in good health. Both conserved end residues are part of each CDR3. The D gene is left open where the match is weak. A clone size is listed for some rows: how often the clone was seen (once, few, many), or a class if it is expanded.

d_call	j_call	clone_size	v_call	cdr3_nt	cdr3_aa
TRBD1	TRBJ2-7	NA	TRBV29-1	TGCAGCGTCCGAGGGGGACAGGGCTACGAGCAGTACTTC	CSVRGGQGYEQYF
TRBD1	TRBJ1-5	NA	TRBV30	TGTGCCTGGCAGGGGGCGAGCAATCAGCCCCAGCATTTT	CAWQGASNQPQHF
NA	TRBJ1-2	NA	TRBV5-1	TGCGCCAGCAGCTTGGCCCTATGGGGCGGCTACACCTTC	CASSLALWGGYTF
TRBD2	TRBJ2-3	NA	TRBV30	TGTGCCTGGAAGGAAGCGGGAGGCACAGATACGCAGTATTTT	CAWKEAGGTDTQYF
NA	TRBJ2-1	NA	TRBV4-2	TGTGCCAGCAGCCAAGATATAGGCGGAGGACTTATCCGGGCTGAGCAGTTCTTC	CASSQDIGGGLIRAEQFF
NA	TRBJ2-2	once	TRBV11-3	TGTGCCAGCACTCAGAGCGGGTGGACCGGGGAGCTGTTTTTT	CASTQSGWTGELFF
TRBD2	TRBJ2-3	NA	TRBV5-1	TGCGCCAGCAGCCTGATGTTGACTAGCGGGAGACAAGATACGCAGTATTTT	CASSLMLTSGRQDTQYF
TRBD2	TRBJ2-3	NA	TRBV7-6	TGTGCCAGCAGCTTGCCGGGAGGCCAAAATACGCAGTATTTT	CASSLPGGQNTQYF
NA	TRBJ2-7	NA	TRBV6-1	TGTGCCAGCAGTGAAGTTCTTGGGGTACAATCGGGATACGAGCAGTACTTC	CASSEVLGVQSGYEQYF
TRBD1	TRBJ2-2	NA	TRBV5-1	TGCGCCAGCAGCTTGGATGCTTCGGGACAGGGCACCGGGGAGCTGTTTTTT	CASSLDASGQGTGELFF
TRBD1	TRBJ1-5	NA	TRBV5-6	TGTGCCAGCAGCTTATGGACAGGGTCAGTGAGCAATCAGCCCCAGCATTTT	CASSLWTGSVSNQPQHF
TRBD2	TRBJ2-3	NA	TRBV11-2	TGTGCCAGCAGCCTAACCGTGGGACTAGCGGGAGTTGAGGATACGCAGTATTTT	CASSLTVGLAGVEDTQYF
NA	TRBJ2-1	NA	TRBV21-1	TGTGCCAGCAGCAACAGGAGGAATGAGCAGTTCTTC	CASSNRRNEQFF
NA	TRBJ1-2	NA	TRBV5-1	TGCGCCAGCAGCGGGGGCGACTATGGCTACACCTTC	CASSGGDYGYTF
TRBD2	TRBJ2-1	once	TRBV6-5	TGTGCCAGCAGTGGAGGCTGGGCTAGCGGCAATGAGCAGTTCTTC	CASSGGWASGNEQFF
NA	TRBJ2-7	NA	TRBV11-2	TGTGCCAGCAGCTTAGAACAGGGAGGGGTTTACGAGCAGTACTTC	CASSLEQGGVYEQYF
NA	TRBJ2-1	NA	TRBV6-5	TGTGCCAGCAGTTACTCTCGTGGAGACAATGAGCAGTTCTTC	CASSYSRGDNEQFF
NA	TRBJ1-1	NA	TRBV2	TGTGCCAGCAGTGTGGGCGGGGGAGAAGCTTTCTTT	CASSVGGGEAFF
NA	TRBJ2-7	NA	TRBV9	TGTGCCAGCAGCTCCGGTGGCGGGTCCCCACTTCTCTACGAGCAGTACTTC	CASSSGGGSPLLYEQYF
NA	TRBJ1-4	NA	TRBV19	TGTGCCAGTAGAACTACACGGAAATCGGCAACTAATGAAAAACTGTTTTTT	CASRTTRKSATNEKLFF
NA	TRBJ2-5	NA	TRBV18	TGTGCCAGCTCACCACCGCCCAGGGGTGGAGAGACCCAGTACTTC	CASSPPPRGGETQYF
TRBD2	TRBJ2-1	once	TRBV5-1	TGCGCCAGCAGCGCACTAGCGGACTCCTACAATGAGCAGTTCTTC	CASSALADSYNEQFF
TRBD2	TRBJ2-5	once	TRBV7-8	TGTGCCAGCAGCTTATCGCGGGGGGGGGAGACCCAGTACTTC	CASSLSRGGETQYF
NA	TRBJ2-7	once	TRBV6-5	TGTGCCAGCAGTTACCGTAGCGACTCCTACGAGCAGTACTTC	CASSYRSDSYEQYF
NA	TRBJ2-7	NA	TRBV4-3	TGCGCCAGCAGCCAAGTAGTACAGGGTGGCTACGAGCAGTACTTC	CASSQVVQGGYEQYF
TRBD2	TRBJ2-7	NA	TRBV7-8	TGTGCCAGCAGCTTAGCGGAGTATCTAGCGGCCCTGGAGCAGTACTTC	CASSLAEYLAALEQYF
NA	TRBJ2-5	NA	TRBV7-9	TGTGCCAGCAGCTTATTCGTGGGAGGATCGGCAGAGACCCAGTACTTC	CASSLFVGGSAETQYF
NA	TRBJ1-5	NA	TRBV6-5	TGTGCCAGCCGGCCCGGGGGGCCAAATCAGCCCCAGCATTTT	CASRPGGPNQPQHF
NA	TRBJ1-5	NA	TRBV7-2	TGTGCCAGCAGCCCAACTCTCTCCGGTCAGCCCCAGCATTTT	CASSPTLSGQPQHF
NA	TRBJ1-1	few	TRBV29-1	TGCAGCGTCGCGGGACGGTTGAACACTGAAGCTTTCTTT	CSVAGRLNTEAFF
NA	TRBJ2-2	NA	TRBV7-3	TGTGCCAGCAGCTTAGTAGCGAACACCGGGGAGCTGTTTTTT	CASSLVANTGELFF
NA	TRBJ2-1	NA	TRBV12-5	TGTGCTAGTGGCCGCACTTCCCTAAGCTCCTACAATGAGCAGTTCTTC	CASGRTSLSSYNEQFF
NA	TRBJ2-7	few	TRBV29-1	TGCAGCGTTGAAGATCTTCGCGGCCTGAGCTCCTACGAGCAGTACTTC	CSVEDLRGLSSYEQYF
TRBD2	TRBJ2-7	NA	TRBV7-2	TGTGCCAGCAGCCCATGGACTAGCGGGAACCACGAGCAGTACTTC	CASSPWTSGNHEQYF
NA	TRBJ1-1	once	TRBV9	TGTGCCAGCAGCCCCCGGGTGGAAAGGAACACTGAAGCTTTCTTT	CASSPRVERNTEAFF
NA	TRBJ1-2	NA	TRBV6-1	TGTGCCACCACCCAGGGTGTGGGAGGCTACACCTTC	CATTQGVGGYTF
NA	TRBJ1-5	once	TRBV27	TGTGCCAGCAGTAGGACTATTCATCAGCCCCAGCATTTT	CASSRTIHQPQHF
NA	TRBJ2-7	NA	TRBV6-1	TGTGCCAGCAGTGAAGCAGGAGACTTCCCCTACGAGCAGTACTTC	CASSEAGDFPYEQYF
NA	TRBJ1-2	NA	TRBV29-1	TGCAGCGGTTCGGGGGGGAACTATGGCTACACCTTC	CSGSGGNYGYTF
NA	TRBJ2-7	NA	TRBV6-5	TGTGCCAGCAGTTACTCTTGGAGGTACTACGAGCAGTACTTC	CASSYSWRYYEQYF
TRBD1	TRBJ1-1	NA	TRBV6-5	TGTGCCAGCAGGGGACAGGGGATCACTGAAGCTTTCTTT	CASRGQGITEAFF
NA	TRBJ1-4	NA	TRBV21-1	TGTGCCAGCTTGGCATCATACGAAAAACTGTTTTTT	CASLASYEKLFF
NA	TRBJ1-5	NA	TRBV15	TGTGCCACCAGCCGAGGACGGGATAATCAGCCCCAGCATTTT	CATSRGRDNQPQHF
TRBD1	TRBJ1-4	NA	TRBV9	TGTGCCAGCAGCGTAGCTACGACAGGGAATGAAAAACTGTTTTTT	CASSVATTGNEKLFF
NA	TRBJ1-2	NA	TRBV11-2	TGTGCCAGCAGCATCGGCTATGGCTACACCTTC	CASSIGYGYTF
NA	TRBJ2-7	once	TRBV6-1	TGTGCCAGCATTCAGGGGCAGAACGAGCAGTACTTC	CASIQGQNEQYF
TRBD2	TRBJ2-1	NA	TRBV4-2	TGTGCCAGCAGCCAAAGGACTAGCGGGGCCGATGAGCAGTTCTTC	CASSQRTSGADEQFF
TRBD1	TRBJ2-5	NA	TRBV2	TGTGCCAGTACCGCTGGGGACAGGCGATCCCCACCTAAAGAGACCCAGTACTTC	CASTAGDRRSPPKETQYF
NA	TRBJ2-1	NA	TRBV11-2	TGTGCCAGCAGCTTAGTTCAGGGTTACAATGAGCAGTTCTTC	CASSLVQGYNEQFF
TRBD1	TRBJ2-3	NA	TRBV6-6	TGTGCCTCCCAGGGGGCTAGCCCCTCCACAGATACGCAGTATTTT	CASQGASPSTDTQYF
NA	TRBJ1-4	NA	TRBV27	TGTGCCAGCAGTCCCCACACAGAAGTCAATGAAAAACTGTTTTTT	CASSPHTEVNEKLFF
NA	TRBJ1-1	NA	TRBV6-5	TGTGCCAGCAGCCGCATCGGGGGGAACACTGAAGCTTTCTTT	CASSRIGGNTEAFF
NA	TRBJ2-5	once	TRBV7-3	TGTGCCAGCAGCGAACCAGGGGAAGAGACCCAGTACTTC	CASSEPGEETQYF
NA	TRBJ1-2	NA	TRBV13	TGTGCCAGCAGCTTCTTTCTGACAGATGGCTACACCTTC	CASSFFLTDGYTF